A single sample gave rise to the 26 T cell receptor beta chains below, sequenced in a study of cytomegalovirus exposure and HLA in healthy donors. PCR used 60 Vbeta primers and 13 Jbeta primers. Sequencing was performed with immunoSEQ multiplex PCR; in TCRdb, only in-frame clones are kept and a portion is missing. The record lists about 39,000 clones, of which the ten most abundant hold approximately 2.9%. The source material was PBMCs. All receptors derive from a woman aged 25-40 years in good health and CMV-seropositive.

The CDR3 nucleotides read TGTGCCAGTAGTATAGTGGCAGCGGCCTACTCTAACTATGGCTACACCTTC. Translating gives CASSIVAAAYSNYGYTF. This rearrangement joins TRBV19 to TRBJ1-2, with D unresolved. V gave up 1 base and J gave up 0 bases, with 15 bases separating them. The CDR3 runs to 17 residues. CDR1 LNHDA and CDR2 SQIVND come from the germline V gene (reference sequence).

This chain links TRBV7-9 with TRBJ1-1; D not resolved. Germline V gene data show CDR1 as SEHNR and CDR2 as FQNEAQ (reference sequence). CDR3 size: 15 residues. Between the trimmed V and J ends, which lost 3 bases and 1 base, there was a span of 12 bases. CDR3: CASSFSPRGNTEAFF. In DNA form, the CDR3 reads TGTGCCAGCAGCTTTTCTCCCCGGGGGAACACTGAAGCTTTCTTT.

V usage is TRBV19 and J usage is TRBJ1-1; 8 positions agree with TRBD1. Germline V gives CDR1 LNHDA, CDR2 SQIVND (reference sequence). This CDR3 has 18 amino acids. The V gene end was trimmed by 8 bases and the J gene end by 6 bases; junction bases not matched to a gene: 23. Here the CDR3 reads CASVGRGQTRGRVSEAFF. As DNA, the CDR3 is TGTGCCAGTGTCGGCAGGGGGCAAACACGAGGTCGAGTCTCTGAAGCTTTCTTT.

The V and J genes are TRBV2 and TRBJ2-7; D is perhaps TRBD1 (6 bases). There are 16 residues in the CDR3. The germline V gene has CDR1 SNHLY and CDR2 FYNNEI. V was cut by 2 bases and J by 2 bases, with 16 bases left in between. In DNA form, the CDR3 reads TGTGCCAGCAGTGAAAGCATGGACAGTATAACCTACGAGCAGTACTTC. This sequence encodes CASSESMDSITYEQYF.

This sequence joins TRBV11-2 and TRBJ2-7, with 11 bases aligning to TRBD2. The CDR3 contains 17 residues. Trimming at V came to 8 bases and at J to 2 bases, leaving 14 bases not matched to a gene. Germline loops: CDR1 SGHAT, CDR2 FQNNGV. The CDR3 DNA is TGTGCCAGCCGTTCTCTAGCGGGGGGACTGAGCGCCTACGAGCAGTACTTC. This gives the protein CASRSLAGGLSAYEQYF.

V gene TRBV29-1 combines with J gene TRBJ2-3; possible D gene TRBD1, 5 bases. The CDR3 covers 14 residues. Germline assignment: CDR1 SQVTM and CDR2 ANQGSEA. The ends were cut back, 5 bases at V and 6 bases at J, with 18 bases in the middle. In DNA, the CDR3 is TGCAGCGTTTCTGGAGACAGAGGAATGGATACGCAGTATTTT. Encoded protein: CSVSGDRGMDTQYF.

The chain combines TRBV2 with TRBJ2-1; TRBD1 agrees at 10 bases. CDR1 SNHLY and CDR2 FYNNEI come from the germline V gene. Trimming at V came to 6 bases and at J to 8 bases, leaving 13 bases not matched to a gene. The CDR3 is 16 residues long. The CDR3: CASSDRPGQGFDEQFF. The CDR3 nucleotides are TGTGCCAGCAGCGACCGACCGGGACAGGGGTTCGATGAGCAGTTCTTC.

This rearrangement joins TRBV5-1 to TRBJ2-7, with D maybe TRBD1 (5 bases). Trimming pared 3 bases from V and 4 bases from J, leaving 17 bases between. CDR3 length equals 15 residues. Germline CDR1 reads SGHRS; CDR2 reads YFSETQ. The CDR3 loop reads CASSSPRQLPYEQYF. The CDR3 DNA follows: TGCGCCAGCAGCTCCCCTCGACAGTTACCATACGAGCAGTACTTC.

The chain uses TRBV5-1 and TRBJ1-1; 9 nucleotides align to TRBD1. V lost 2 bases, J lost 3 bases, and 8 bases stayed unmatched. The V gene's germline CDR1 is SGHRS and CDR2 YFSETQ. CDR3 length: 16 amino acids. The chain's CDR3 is CASSFRTGGGDTEAFF. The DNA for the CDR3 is TGCGCCAGCAGCTTTCGAACAGGGGGCGGAGACACTGAAGCTTTCTTT.

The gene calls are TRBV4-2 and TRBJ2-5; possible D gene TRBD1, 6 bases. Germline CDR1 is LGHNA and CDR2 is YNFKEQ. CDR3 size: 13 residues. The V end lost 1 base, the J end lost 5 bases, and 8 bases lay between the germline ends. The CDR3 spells CASSQGGGETQYF. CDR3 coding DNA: TGTGCCAGCAGCCAAGGAGGGGGTGAGACCCAGTACTTC.

CDR3 protein: CASSPPSGGGRNEQFF. CDR3 nucleotides: TGTGCCAGCTCACCACCGTCCGGGGGGGGGAGGAATGAGCAGTTCTTC. This chain connects TRBV18 to TRBJ2-7, with 8 bases matching TRBD2. TRBJ2-1 explains the end of the DNA better; the J call may be wrong. This CDR3 spans 16 amino acids. Germline CDR1 and CDR2: KGHSH and LQKENI.

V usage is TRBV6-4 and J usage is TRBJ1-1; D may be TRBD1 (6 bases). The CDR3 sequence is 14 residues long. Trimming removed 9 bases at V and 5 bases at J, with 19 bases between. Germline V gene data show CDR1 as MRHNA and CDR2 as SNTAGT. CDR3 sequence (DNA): TGTGCCAGATTGAGGACAGCTTGCTATACTGAAGCTTTCTTT. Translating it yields CARLRTACYTEAFF.

In DNA, the CDR3 is TGTGCCAGCAGTGACAGTAGCTCCTATAATTCACCCCTCCACTTT. This sequence encodes CASSDSSSYNSPLHF. V gene TRBV11-3 combines with J gene TRBJ1-6, with D perhaps matching TRBD1 (5 bases). CDR1 SGHNT and CDR2 YENEEA come from the germline V gene. There are 15 residues in the CDR3. V lost 6 bases and J 0 bases, leaving 9 bases between the germline ends.

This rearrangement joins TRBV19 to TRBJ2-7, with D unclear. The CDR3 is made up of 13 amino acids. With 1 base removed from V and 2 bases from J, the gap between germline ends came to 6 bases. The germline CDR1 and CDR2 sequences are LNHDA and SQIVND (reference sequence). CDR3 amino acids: CASSIGSAYEQYF. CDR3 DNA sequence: TGTGCCAGTAGTATAGGATCGGCCTACGAGCAGTACTTC.

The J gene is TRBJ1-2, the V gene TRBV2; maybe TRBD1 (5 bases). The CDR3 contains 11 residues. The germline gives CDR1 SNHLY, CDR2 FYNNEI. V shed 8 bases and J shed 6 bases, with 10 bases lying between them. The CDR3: CASAWGDGYTF. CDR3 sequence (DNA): TGTGCCAGCGCATGGGGGGATGGCTACACCTTC.

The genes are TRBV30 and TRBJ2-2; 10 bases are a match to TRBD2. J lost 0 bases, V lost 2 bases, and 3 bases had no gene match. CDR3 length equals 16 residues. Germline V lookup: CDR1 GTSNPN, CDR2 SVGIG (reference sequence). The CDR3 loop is CAWSTLAGANTGELFF. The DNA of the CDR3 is TGTGCCTGGAGTACCCTAGCGGGGGCGAACACCGGGGAGCTGTTTTTT.

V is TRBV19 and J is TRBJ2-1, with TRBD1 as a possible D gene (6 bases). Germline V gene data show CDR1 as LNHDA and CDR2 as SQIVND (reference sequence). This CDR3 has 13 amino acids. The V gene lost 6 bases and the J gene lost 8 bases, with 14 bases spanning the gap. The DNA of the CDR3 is TGTGCCAGTAGCCTGGGGGCGCTGGATGAGCAGTTCTTC. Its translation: CASSLGALDEQFF.

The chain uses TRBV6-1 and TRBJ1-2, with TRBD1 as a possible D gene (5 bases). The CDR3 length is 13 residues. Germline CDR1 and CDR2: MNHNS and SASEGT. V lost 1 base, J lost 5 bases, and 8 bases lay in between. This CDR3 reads CASSEGTRYGYTF. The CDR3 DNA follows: TGTGCCAGCAGTGAAGGGACAAGATATGGCTACACCTTC.

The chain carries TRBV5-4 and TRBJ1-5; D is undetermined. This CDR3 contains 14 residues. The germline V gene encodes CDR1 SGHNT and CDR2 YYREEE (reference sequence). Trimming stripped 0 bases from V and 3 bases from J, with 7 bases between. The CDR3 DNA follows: TGTGCCAGCAGCTTGGCCGGTAACAATCAGCCCCAGCATTTT. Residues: CASSLAGNNQPQHF.

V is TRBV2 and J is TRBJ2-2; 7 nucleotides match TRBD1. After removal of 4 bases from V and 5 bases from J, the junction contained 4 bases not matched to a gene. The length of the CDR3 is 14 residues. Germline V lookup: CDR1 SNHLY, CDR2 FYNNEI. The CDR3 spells CASSGQGQTGELFF. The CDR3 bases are TGTGCCAGCAGTGGACAGGGACAGACCGGGGAGCTGTTTTTT.

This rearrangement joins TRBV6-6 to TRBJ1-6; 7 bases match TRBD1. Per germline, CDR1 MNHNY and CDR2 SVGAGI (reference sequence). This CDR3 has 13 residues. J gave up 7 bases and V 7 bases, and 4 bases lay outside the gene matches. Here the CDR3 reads CASTRDSNSPLHF. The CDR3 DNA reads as TGTGCCAGCACCCGGGACAGCAATTCACCCCTCCACTTT.

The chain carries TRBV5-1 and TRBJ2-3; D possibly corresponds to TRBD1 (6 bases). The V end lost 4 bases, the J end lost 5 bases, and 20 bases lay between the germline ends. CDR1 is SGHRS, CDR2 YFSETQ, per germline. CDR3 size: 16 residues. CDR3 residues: CASSHRRAGEIDTQYF. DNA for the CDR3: TGCGCCAGCAGCCACCGCCGGGCAGGGGAAATAGATACGCAGTATTTT.

The CDR3 is CASSFRDQARETQYF. The CDR3, as DNA: TGTGCCAGCAGTTTTCGCGATCAAGCACGGGAGACCCAGTACTTC. This chain joins TRBV28 and TRBJ2-5; D is unclear. Germline V lookup: CDR1 MDHEN, CDR2 SYDVKM. The CDR3 length is 15 residues. V was clipped by 3 bases and J by 5 bases, with 16 bases between them.

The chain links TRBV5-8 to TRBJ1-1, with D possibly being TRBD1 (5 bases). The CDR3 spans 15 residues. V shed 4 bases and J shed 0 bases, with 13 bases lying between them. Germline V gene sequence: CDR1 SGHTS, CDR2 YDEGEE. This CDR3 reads CASSPTGEVNTEAFF. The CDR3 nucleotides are TGTGCCAGCAGCCCCACGGGGGAAGTGAACACTGAAGCTTTCTTT.

The CDR3 nucleotides read TGTGCCTGGAGTGTACTGAGGGGGACTGAAGCTTTCTTT. Encoded protein: CAWSVLRGTEAFF. V gene TRBV30 combines with J gene TRBJ1-1; the D gene is possibly TRBD1 (6 bases). The CDR3 length is 13 residues. V was shortened by 0 bases and J by 5 bases, with 10 bases between the two germline ends. CDR1 GTSNPN and CDR2 SVGIG come from the germline V gene (reference sequence).

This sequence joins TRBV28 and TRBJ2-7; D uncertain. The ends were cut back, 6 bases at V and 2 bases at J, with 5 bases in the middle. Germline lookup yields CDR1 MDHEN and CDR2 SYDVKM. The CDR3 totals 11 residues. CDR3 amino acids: CASRTTYEQYF. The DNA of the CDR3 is TGTGCCAGCAGGACAACCTACGAGCAGTACTTC.